This T cell receptor beta chain emerged from a study of T cell changes during pregnancy in multiple sclerosis (dated by TCRdb to about 2019). Looking at the study overall: In women with multiple sclerosis, the researchers looked at how the T cell repertoire shifted as pregnancy progressed.

The library was generated by the immunoSEQ multiplex PCR assay. The table comes from immuneACCESS by way of TCRdb, which keeps in-frame sequences with V and J called. Part of the clones is missing from these tables; in studies checked, under half for an unresolved V gene and the rest for unknown reasons. In all, the sample holds 65,000 to 80,000 clones, and over 85% of those were seen once. Of the sample, approximately 0.93% is held by the ten largest clones. In regard to this clone: The clone's antigen remains unknown. There are no base qualities to consult, and no much larger clone falls within one base.

The cysteine opens and the phenylalanine closes a CDR3 of 15 amino acids. Only the CDR3 portion is preserved as DNA: 45 bases, with reading frame beginning at the first base. Based on the germline V gene, the CDR1 and CDR2 sequences are SGHTA and FQGTGA. V is pruned by 2 bases and J by 5 bases, leaving 7 bases of the junction without a gene match. The sequences come from peripheral blood, collected in the first trimester of pregnancy. Recombination connected TRBV7-3 to TRBJ2-3, with 7 junctional bases fitting TRBD2. This receptor was identified in a female donor with multiple sclerosis, enrolled in a pregnancy study. The DNA is as follows: TGTGCCAGCAGCTTACTAGCGGATCCCATAGATACGCAGTATTTT. Protein translation: CASSLLADPIDTQYF.